This entry describes one T cell receptor (beta chain). The data are from a study of T cell changes during pregnancy in multiple sclerosis. Measured with immunoSEQ multiplex PCR; TCRdb has only the in-frame clones, and not every one. The table includes approximately 30,000 clones, 75% to 90% detected once. This CDR3 is 13 amino acids long. V was pared by 2 bases and J by 5 bases, with 9 bases between. Germline values: CDR1 LNHNV, CDR2 YYDKDF (reference sequence). V gene TRBV15 combines with J gene TRBJ2-5; a weak D match, TRBD2 (6 bases). The source was CD4+ T cells from peripheral blood mononuclear cells, collected in the first trimester of pregnancy. This clonotype was obtained from a female donor in good health, enrolled as a control in a pregnancy study. CDR3 DNA: TGTGCCACCAGCAGATCTAGCGTGGAGACCCAGTACTTC. It encodes CATSRSSVETQYF.